The entry below describes one T cell receptor (beta chain). A junction end diverges from the germline sequence, so it may reflect a read error. This entry is derived from a study of shared clonotypes between healthy human individuals. The germline V gene has CDR1 DFQATT and CDR2 SNEGSKA (reference sequence). The CDR3 spans 11 residues. Produced via immunoSEQ multiplex PCR; TCRdb's table is partial and in-frame only. The table lists about 980,000 clones, 70% to 85% of them singletons, with approximately 1.5% in the top ten. The V and J genes are TRBV20-1 and TRBJ2-3; D tentatively fits TRBD1 or TRBD2 (5 bases each). The receptor's source is a man between 18 and 29 years old in good health. Sample: memory CD4+ T cells sorted from blood. Indicated subset: CD45RA-negative fraction. The CDR3 DNA sequence: TGCAGTGCTGGCACCGGGACCCCGTCAAATTTT. Residues: CSAGTGTPSNF.